The 32 T cell receptor beta chains presented below share a single source sample, sequenced in a study of blood T cells in healthy people across ages. It was with a sample-barcoded 5' primer and a J-beta primer mix that a second PCR of roughly 7 to 11 cycles was run. One entry per CDR3 protein, called by TCRdb with MiXCR from the 5' RACE reads. The sample has approximately 790,000 distinct CDR3 sequences, around 62% seen once. Sequenced sample: blood. Receptor source: a man aged 25 to 40 in good health.

This clonotype occurred a few times. The CDR3, as DNA: TGTGCCAGCAGCCGATCCAGGGCAGGGGACTATGGCTACACCTTC. Translating it yields CASSRSRAGDYGYTF. The chain combines TRBV7-3 with TRBJ1-2, with a possible D match to TRBD1 (6 bases). The ends were cut back, 5 bases at V and 3 bases at J, with 16 bases in the middle. The CDR3 covers 15 residues. Germline loops: CDR1 SGHTA, CDR2 FQGTGA. The whole variable domain, filled in from reference TRBV7-3 and TRBJ1-2, reads GAGVSQTPSNKVTEKGKYVELRCDPISGHTALYWYRQSLGQGPEFLIYFQGTGAADDSGLPNDRFFAVRPEGSVSTLKIQRTERGDSAVYLCASSRSRAGDYGYTFGSGTRLTVV.

The count of this clonotype is one. The chain employs TRBV28 and TRBJ2-5; D gene ambiguous. V lost 4 bases to trimming and J lost 5 bases, with 8 bases between them. Germline CDR1 reads MDHEN; CDR2 reads SYDVKM. The length of the CDR3 is 12 residues. The CDR3 region is CASSSPSETQYF. The CDR3 coding sequence is TGTGCCAGCAGTTCTCCTTCGGAGACCCAGTACTTC.

This clonotype has a handful of counts. CDR3 DNA sequence: TGCGCCAGCAGCCTTAGACCCCGGACGTCCTACAATGAGCAGTTCTTC. It specifies CASSLRPRTSYNEQFF. J is TRBJ2-1 and V is TRBV5-1; D gene unclear. Trimming removed 4 bases from V and 1 base from J, with 15 bases in between. The CDR3 has 16 residues. CDR1 is SGHRS, CDR2 YFSETQ, per germline.

The rearrangement links TRBV9 to TRBJ2-3, with D unresolved. Germline lookup yields CDR1 SGDLS and CDR2 YYNGEE. V dropped 4 bases and J dropped 0 bases, with 12 bases sitting between them. CDR3 length: 15 amino acids. For the CDR3, the DNA is TGTGCCAGCAGCCCCCTGCAGGTTAGCACAGATACGCAGTATTTT. Residues: CASSPLQVSTDTQYF.

The rearrangement uses TRBV29-1 and TRBJ2-3, with D unclear. With 1 base removed from V and 5 bases from J, the gap between germline ends came to 10 bases. CDR1 is SQVTM and CDR2 is ANQGSEA in the germline V gene. CDR3 length: 13 amino acids. The CDR3 DNA follows: TGCAGCGTTGAAGTCGGCAGGTTAGATACGCAGTATTTT. Translation gives CSVEVGRLDTQYF.

The rearrangement joins TRBV12-3 or TRBV12-4 to TRBJ2-7; D might be TRBD1 (6 bases). V lost 6 bases and J lost 2, with 17 bases in between. CDR3 length: 15 amino acids. CDR3 sequence reads: CASSKPTGSAYEQYF. The CDR3 coding sequence is TGTGCCAGCAGCAAACCCACAGGGAGTGCCTACGAGCAGTACTTC.

Concerning this clonotype: A read error may account for a junction end that differs from germline. The V gene is TRBV5-1, the J gene TRBJ2-5; D is unclear. Germline CDR1 reads SGHRS; CDR2 reads YFSETQ. The CDR3 extends over 12 amino acids. The CDR3 is CASSLDKETQYF. CDR3 sequence (DNA): TGTGCCAGCAGTTTAGATAAAGAGACCCAGTACTTC.

Ten or more counts support this clonotype. This chain links TRBV7-2 with TRBJ2-1; D call uncertain. Trimming stripped 5 bases from V and 6 bases from J, with 2 bases between. The CDR3 runs 10 residues. The germline gives CDR1 SGHTA, CDR2 FQGNSA. The CDR3: CASSANEQFF. The CDR3 DNA follows: TGTGCCAGCAGCGCCAATGAGCAGTTCTTC. Filled out from reference TRBV7-2 and TRBJ2-1, the complete variable domain reads GAGVSQSPSNKVTEKGKDVELRCDPISGHTALYWYRQSLGQGLEFLIYFQGNSAPDKSGLPSDRFSAERTGGSVSTLTIQRTQQEDSAVYLCASSANEQFFGPGTRLTVL.

The chain is built from TRBV27 and TRBJ2-1; D is perhaps TRBD1 (5 bases). V lost 2 bases, J lost 2 bases, and 13 bases lay in between. This CDR3 has 16 residues. CDR1 MNHEY and CDR2 SMNVEV come from the germline V gene (reference sequence). CDR3 bases: TGTGCCAGCAGTTTAGTAGGGGTTTCGCCCTACAATGAGCAGTTCTTC. This encodes CASSLVGVSPYNEQFF.

The chain combines TRBV13 with TRBJ1-4, with D possibly being TRBD1 (5 bases). The CDR3 has 17 residues. Germline assignment: CDR1 PRHDT and CDR2 FYEKMQ (reference sequence). V shed 4 bases and J shed 0 bases, with 15 bases lying between them. As DNA, the CDR3 is TGTGCCAGCAGCTCCGGGACCCTTGATCCAACTAATGAAAAACTGTTTTTT. Amino acid sequence: CASSSGTLDPTNEKLFF.

The chain links TRBV20-1 to TRBJ2-1; D is ambiguous. Looked up from germline, CDR1 is DFQATT and CDR2 is SNEGSKA (reference sequence). This CDR3 is 14 amino acids long. Trimming removed 6 bases from V and 0 bases from J, with 12 bases in between. The CDR3 here is CSAPSHVSYNEQFF. Written as DNA, the CDR3 is TGCAGTGCCCCATCCCACGTCTCCTACAATGAGCAGTTCTTC.

This chain links TRBV13 with TRBJ2-1, with no clear D. Germline CDR1 and CDR2: PRHDT and FYEKMQ (reference sequence). V was clipped by 5 bases and J by 0 bases, with 8 bases between them. This CDR3 contains 14 residues. The CDR3, as DNA: TGTGCCAGCAGCACACACGGCTCCTACAATGAGCAGTTCTTC. It yields the protein CASSTHGSYNEQFF.

The V and J genes are TRBV30 and TRBJ1-2, with D hard to call. The V gene's germline CDR1 is GTSNPN and CDR2 SVGIG (reference sequence). Trimming left V 0 bases short and J 8 bases short, with 19 bases between. The CDR3 is made up of 15 amino acids. CDR3: CAWSVGRAGEGGYTF. CDR3 nucleotides: TGTGCCTGGAGTGTGGGGAGGGCTGGAGAAGGAGGCTACACCTTC.

V is TRBV7-2 and J is TRBJ2-5, with TRBD2 identical over 11 bases. V was pared by 4 bases and J by 1 base, with 5 bases of the junction left unmatched. Germline loops: CDR1 SGHTA, CDR2 FQGNSA. The CDR3 is 16 residues long. DNA for the CDR3: TGTGCCAGCAGCTATCTTAGCGGGGGGGTCCAAGAGACCCAGTACTTC. It encodes CASSYLSGGVQETQYF.

This clonotype was detected a few times. The V and J genes are TRBV7-9 and TRBJ1-2; unclear D gene. Germline values: CDR1 SEHNR, CDR2 FQNEAQ (reference sequence). The V gene lost 1 base and the J gene lost 12 bases, with 18 bases spanning the gap. This CDR3 has 14 residues. The chain's CDR3 is CASSLVIGQLSDTF. The DNA of the CDR3 is TGTGCCAGCAGCTTAGTAATCGGGCAACTCTCTGACACCTTC.

J is TRBJ1-1 and V is TRBV6-1; no firm D call. The V end was cut by 2 bases, the J end by 8 bases, with 6 bases between. Germline CDR1 is MNHNS and CDR2 is SASEGT. CDR3 length: 11 residues. Here the CDR3 reads CASSEYREAFF. Written as DNA, the CDR3 is TGTGCCAGCAGTGAATATCGAGAAGCTTTCTTT.

Ten or more counts support this clonotype. An end of the junction differs from the germline gene, which may be a read error. The V gene is TRBV5-1, the J gene TRBJ2-5, with unresolved D. The CDR3 covers 12 residues. In germline, CDR1 is SGHRS, CDR2 YFSETQ. In nucleotides, the CDR3 is TGTGCCAGCAGTTTAAACCAAGAGACCCAGTACTTC. It encodes CASSLNQETQYF.

This clonotype was observed a handful of times. The chain has TRBV7-8 and TRBJ1-1, with D perhaps matching TRBD1 (6 bases). This CDR3 spans 14 amino acids. CDR1 and CDR2 from the germline V gene are SGHVS and FQNEAQ. V lost 5 bases to trimming and J lost 1 base, with 11 bases between them. The CDR3 region is CASSAGTTNTEAFF. Written as DNA, the CDR3 is TGTGCCAGCAGCGCAGGGACAACGAACACTGAAGCTTTCTTT.

A single count supports this clonotype. The rearrangement uses TRBV6-5 and TRBJ1-2; no firm D call. CDR3 size: 14 residues. V lost 6 bases to trimming and J lost 2 bases, with 13 bases between them. Germline V gene data show CDR1 as MNHEY and CDR2 as SVGAGI. CDR3 nucleotide sequence: TGTGCCAGCAGGCGCGACCCAGGCAACTATGGCTACACCTTC. It yields the protein CASRRDPGNYGYTF.

The J gene is TRBJ1-4, the V gene TRBV27; 9 nucleotides line up with TRBD1. This CDR3 is 16 amino acids long. J lost 4 bases, V lost 5 bases, and 8 bases had no gene match. Germline CDR1 MNHEY, CDR2 SMNVEV (reference sequence). The CDR3 region has the DNA TGTGCCAGCAGTCCCCATCAGGACAGGGGTAATGAAAAACTGTTTTTT. Protein sequence: CASSPHQDRGNEKLFF.

The chain joins TRBV19 to TRBJ2-5; TRBD2 agrees at 12 bases. Germline loops: CDR1 LNHDA, CDR2 SQIVND (reference sequence). The CDR3 loop spans 17 amino acids. The V segment lost 6 bases and the J segment 11 bases; nucleotides outside the gene matches: 19. CDR3 coding DNA: TGTGCCAGTAGCCATATACTCCCTAGCGGGGGGGGCGGTGAGCAGTACTTC. This codes for CASSHILPSGGGGEQYF. The full variable domain, rest sourced from reference TRBV19 and TRBJ2-5, is DGGITQSPKYLFRKEGQNVTLSCEQNLNHDAMYWYRQDPGQGLRLIYYSQIVNDFQKGDIAEGYSVSREKKESFPLTVTSAQKNPTAFYLCASSHILPSGGGGEQYFGPGTRLLVL.

This clonotype has only a few counts. The chain joins TRBV6-6 to TRBJ2-3, with D unclear. Germline CDR1 MNHNY, CDR2 SVGAGI (reference sequence). CDR3 length: 12 residues. V lost 0 bases and J 8 bases, leaving 6 bases between the germline ends. The CDR3 DNA is TGTGCCAGCAGTTACTCGGGCATTACGCAGTATTTT. Amino acid sequence: CASSYSGITQYF.

The J gene is TRBJ2-3, the V gene TRBV4-1, with a tentative D call TRBD2 (6 bases). Germline values: CDR1 MGHRA, CDR2 YSYEKL. Between the trimmed V and J ends, which lost 3 bases and 8 bases, there was a span of 15 bases. The CDR3 totals 14 residues. CDR3: CASSHGRAEGTQYF. The CDR3 coding sequence is TGCGCCAGCAGCCATGGCAGGGCGGAGGGTACGCAGTATTTT.

This clonotype was seen a single time. This chain connects TRBV28 to TRBJ2-1, with 8 bases aligning to TRBD1. After removal of 5 bases from V and 9 bases from J, the junction contained 6 bases not matched to a gene. The germline V gene has CDR1 MDHEN and CDR2 SYDVKM. CDR3 length: 13 amino acids. The CDR3 DNA reads as TGTGCCAGCAGTGCCGACAGGGGTGCTGAGCAGTTCTTC. Translation: CASSADRGAEQFF.

The rearrangement joins TRBV4-3 to TRBJ2-1; the D is unclear. V lost 1 base and J lost 8, with 12 bases in between. This CDR3 is 14 amino acids long. The germline CDR1 and CDR2 sequences are LGHNA and YSLEER. This CDR3 is CASSQGPTAYEQFF. DNA for the CDR3: TGCGCCAGCAGCCAAGGGCCTACAGCTTATGAGCAGTTCTTC.

V gene TRBV7-3 combines with J gene TRBJ2-3; either TRBD1 or TRBD2 may supply D (6 bases each). The germline gives CDR1 SGHTA, CDR2 FQGTGA. V lost 1 base to trimming and J lost 6 bases, with 11 bases between them. CDR3 length: 14 amino acids. For the CDR3, the DNA is TGTGCCAGCAGCTTAATCGGGGGCGGGGATACGCAGTATTTT. This translates into CASSLIGGGDTQYF. Variable domain in full (rest from reference TRBV7-3 and TRBJ2-3): GAGVSQTPSNKVTEKGKYVELRCDPISGHTALYWYRQSLGQGPEFLIYFQGTGAADDSGLPNDRFFAVRPEGSVSTLKIQRTERGDSAVYLCASSLIGGGDTQYFGPGTRLTVL.

This clonotype was seen only a few times. V usage is TRBV5-5 and J usage is TRBJ1-5; no firm D call. V was pared by 4 bases and J by 0 bases, with 5 bases between. This CDR3 comprises 13 residues. Germline V gene data show CDR1 as SGHKS and CDR2 as YYEKEE (reference sequence). CDR3 region: CASSAYSNQPQHF. In DNA, the CDR3 is TGTGCCAGCAGCGCTTATAGCAATCAGCCCCAGCATTTT. Looking up the rest from reference TRBV5-5 and TRBJ1-5 gives the full variable domain: DAGVTQSPTHLIKTRGQQVTLRCSPISGHKSVSWYQQVLGQGPQFIFQYYEKEERGRGNFPDRFSARQFPNYSSELNVNALLLGDSALYLCASSAYSNQPQHFGDGTRLSIL.

This clonotype was counted a few times. The gene calls are TRBV29-1 and TRBJ2-3, with 11 bases lining up with TRBD1. CDR1 is SQVTM, CDR2 ANQGSEA, per germline. The CDR3 spans 14 residues. Trimming took 4 bases from V and 5 from J; bases not matched to a gene: 5. The CDR3 sequence is CSVGRTGGRDTQYF. The CDR3 coding sequence is TGCAGCGTTGGAAGGACAGGGGGCAGAGATACGCAGTATTTT.

This chain uses TRBV12-3 or TRBV12-4 with TRBJ2-5; D is unclear. There are 11 residues in the CDR3. The germline V and J ends were trimmed by 6 bases and 11 bases, with 13 bases remaining between them. Here the CDR3 reads CASRFYDEQYF. CDR3 bases: TGTGCCAGCAGATTCTATGATGAGCAGTACTTC.

The gene calls are TRBV4-3 and TRBJ2-5, with 15 bases fitting TRBD2. CDR3 size: 17 residues. Trimming at V came to 4 bases and at J to 0 bases, leaving 3 bases not matched to a gene. Germline CDR1 is LGHNA and CDR2 is YSLEER. The CDR3 spells CASSRGTSGGYQETQYF. Here the CDR3 DNA reads TGCGCCAGCAGCCGTGGGACTAGCGGGGGGTACCAAGAGACCCAGTACTTC.

This chain uses TRBV20-1 with TRBJ2-3, with D perhaps matching TRBD2 (5 bases). V lost 6 bases and J lost 4, with 17 bases in between. CDR1 is DFQATT and CDR2 is SNEGSKA in the germline V gene (reference sequence). The length of the CDR3 is 14 residues. The CDR3 sequence: CSAPPAGVSDTQYF. CDR3 sequence (DNA): TGCAGTGCCCCTCCGGCCGGGGTATCAGATACGCAGTATTTT.

This clonotype was detected only once. The junction departs from germline at one end; a sequencing error may be responsible. The chain recombines TRBV20-1 with TRBJ2-3; D is undetermined. Germline V gives CDR1 DFQATT, CDR2 SNEGSKA (reference sequence). The CDR3 is 14 residues long. The CDR3 sequence: CSATVYGFTDPQYF. For the CDR3, the DNA is TGCAGTGCCACAGTGTACGGGTTCACAGATCCGCAGTATTTT.